This TCR beta chain was profiled in a study of control samples from healthy donors and cancer patients. There are 13 residues in the CDR3. V lost 4 bases and J 13 bases, leaving 15 bases between the germline ends. Looked up from germline, CDR1 is SGHDT and CDR2 is YYEEEE. Repertoires were generated with immunoSEQ multiplex PCR, while TCRdb's copy carries only in-frame clones and drops some. The sample contains approximately 46,000 clones, 70% to 90% of which appear only once. The TCR comes from a woman in her sixties with lung cancer. This chain uses TRBV5-6 with TRBJ1-6, with unresolved D. The material sequenced was PBMCs. The CDR3: CASSRESVGPLHF. The CDR3 DNA reads as TGTGCCAGCAGCCGGGAGTCCGTGGGGCCCCTCCACTTT.